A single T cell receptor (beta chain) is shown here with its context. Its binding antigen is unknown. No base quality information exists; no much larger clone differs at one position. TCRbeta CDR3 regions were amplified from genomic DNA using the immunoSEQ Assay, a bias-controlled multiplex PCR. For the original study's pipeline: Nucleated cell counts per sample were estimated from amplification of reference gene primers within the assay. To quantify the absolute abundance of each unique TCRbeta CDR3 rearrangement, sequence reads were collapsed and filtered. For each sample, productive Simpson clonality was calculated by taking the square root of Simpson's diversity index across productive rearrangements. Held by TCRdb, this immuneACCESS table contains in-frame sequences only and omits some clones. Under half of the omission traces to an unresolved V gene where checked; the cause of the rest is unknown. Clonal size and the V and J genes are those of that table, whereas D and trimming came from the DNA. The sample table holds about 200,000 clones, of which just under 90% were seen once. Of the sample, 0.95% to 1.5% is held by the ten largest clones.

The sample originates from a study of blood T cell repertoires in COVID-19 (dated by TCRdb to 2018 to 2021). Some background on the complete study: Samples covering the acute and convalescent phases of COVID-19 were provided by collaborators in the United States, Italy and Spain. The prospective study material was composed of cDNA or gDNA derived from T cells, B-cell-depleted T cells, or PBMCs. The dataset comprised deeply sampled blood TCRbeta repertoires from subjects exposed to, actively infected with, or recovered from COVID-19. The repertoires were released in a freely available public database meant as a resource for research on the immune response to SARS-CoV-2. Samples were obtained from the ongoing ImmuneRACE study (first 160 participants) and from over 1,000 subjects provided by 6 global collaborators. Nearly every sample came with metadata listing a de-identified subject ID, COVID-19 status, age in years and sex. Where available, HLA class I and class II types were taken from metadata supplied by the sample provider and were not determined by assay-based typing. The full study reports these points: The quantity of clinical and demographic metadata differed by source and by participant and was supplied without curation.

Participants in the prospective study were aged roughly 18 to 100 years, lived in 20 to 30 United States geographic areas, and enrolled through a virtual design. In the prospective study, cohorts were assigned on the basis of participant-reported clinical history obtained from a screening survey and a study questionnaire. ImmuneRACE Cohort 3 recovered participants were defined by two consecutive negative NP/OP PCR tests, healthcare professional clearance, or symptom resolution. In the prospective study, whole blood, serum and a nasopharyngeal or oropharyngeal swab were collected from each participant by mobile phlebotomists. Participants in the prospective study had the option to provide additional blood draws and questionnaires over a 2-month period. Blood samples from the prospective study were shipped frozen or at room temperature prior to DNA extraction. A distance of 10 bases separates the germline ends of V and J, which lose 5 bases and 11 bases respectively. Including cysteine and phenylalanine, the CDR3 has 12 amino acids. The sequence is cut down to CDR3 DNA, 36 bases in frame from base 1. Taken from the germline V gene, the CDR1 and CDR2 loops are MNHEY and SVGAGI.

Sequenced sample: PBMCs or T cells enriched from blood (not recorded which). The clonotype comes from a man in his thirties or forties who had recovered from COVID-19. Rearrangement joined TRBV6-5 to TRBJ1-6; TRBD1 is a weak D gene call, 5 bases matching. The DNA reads TGTGCCAGCAGTCCGCGGGGGGCACCCCTCCACTTT. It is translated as CASSPRGAPLHF.